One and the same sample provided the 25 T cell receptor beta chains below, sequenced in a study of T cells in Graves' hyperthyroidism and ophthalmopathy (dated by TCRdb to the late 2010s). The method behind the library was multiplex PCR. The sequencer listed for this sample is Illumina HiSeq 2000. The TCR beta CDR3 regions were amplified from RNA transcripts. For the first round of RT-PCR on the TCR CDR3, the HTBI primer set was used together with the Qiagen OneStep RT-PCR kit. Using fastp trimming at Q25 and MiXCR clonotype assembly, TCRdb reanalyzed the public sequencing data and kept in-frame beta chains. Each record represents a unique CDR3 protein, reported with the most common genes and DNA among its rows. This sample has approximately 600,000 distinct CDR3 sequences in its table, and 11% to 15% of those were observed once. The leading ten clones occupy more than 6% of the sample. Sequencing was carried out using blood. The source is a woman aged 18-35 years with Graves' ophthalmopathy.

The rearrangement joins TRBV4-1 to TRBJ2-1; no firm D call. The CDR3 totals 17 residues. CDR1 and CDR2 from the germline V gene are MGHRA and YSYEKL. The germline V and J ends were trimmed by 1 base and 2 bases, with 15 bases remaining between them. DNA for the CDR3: TGCGCCAGCAGCCAAGGTCTATTCAGGTCCACCTACAATGAGCAGTTCTTC. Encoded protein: CASSQGLFRSTYNEQFF.

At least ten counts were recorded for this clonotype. The CDR3 sequence is CASSPGAPLAFF. The CDR3 bases are TGTGCCAGCAGCCCAGGCGCCCCCCTAGCTTTCTTT. The V call is TRBV6-1, the J call TRBJ1-1; no reliable D call. Germline loops: CDR1 MNHNS, CDR2 SASEGT. The CDR3 is 12 residues long. V dropped 6 bases and J dropped 10 bases, with 15 bases sitting between them.

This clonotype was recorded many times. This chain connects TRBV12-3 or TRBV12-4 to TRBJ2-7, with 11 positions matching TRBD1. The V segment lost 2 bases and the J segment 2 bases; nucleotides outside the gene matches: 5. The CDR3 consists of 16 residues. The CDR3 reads CASSLSGTGGTYEQYF. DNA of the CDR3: TGTGCCAGCAGTTTAAGCGGGACAGGGGGAACCTACGAGCAGTACTTC.

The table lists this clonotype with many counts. The CDR3 DNA follows: TGTGCCAGCAGCGTAGACATCGGGGATGGCTACACCTTC. It translates to CASSVDIGDGYTF. The V gene is TRBV9, the J gene TRBJ1-2; no clear D. The CDR3 runs to 13 residues. Trimming took off 0 bases at V and 6 bases at J, with 9 bases between the two ends. Germline V gene sequence: CDR1 SGDLS, CDR2 YYNGEE.

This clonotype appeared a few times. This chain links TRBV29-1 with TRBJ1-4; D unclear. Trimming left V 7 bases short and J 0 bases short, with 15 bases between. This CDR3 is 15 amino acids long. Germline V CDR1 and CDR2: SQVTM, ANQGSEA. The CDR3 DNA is TGCAGCGGCACGTTGGGCTCTACAACTAATGAAAAACTGTTTTTT. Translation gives CSGTLGSTTNEKLFF.

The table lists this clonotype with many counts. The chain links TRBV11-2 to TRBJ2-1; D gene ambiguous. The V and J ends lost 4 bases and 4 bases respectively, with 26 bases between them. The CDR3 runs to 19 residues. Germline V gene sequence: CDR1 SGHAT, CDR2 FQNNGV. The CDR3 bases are TGTGCCAGCAGCTCAGAGATCTCTTTCAGGCCCTACCATTACAATGAGCAGTTCTTC. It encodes CASSSEISFRPYHYNEQFF.

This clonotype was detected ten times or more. CDR3 region: CASSLVGNPSYEQYF. CDR3 sequence (DNA): TGTGCCAGCAGCTTAGTAGGCAATCCCTCCTACGAGCAGTACTTC. This chain joins TRBV7-2 and TRBJ2-7, with unresolved D. CDR1 is SGHTA, CDR2 FQGNSA, per germline. The CDR3 has 15 residues. Trimming removed 1 base at V and 0 bases at J, with 10 bases between. The complete variable domain, with remaining parts taken from reference TRBV7-2 and TRBJ2-7, reads GAGVSQSPSNKVTEKGKDVELRCDPISGHTALYWYRQSLGQGLEFLIYFQGNSAPDKSGLPSDRFSAERTGGSVSTLTIQRTQQEDSAVYLCASSLVGNPSYEQYFGPGTRLTVT.

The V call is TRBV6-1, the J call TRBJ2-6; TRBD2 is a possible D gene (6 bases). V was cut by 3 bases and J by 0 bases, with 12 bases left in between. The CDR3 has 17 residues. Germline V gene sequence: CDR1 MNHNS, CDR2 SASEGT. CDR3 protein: CASSEGGRRSGANVLTF. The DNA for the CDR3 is TGTGCCAGCAGTGAGGGGGGACGGCGCTCTGGGGCCAACGTCCTGACTTTC.

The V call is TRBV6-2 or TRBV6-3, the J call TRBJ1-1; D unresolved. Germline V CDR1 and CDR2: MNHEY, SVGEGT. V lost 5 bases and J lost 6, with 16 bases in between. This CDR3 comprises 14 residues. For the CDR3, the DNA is TGTGCCAGCAGTGTTCAAGTCACGGACGCTGAAGCTTTCTTT. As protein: CASSVQVTDAEAFF.

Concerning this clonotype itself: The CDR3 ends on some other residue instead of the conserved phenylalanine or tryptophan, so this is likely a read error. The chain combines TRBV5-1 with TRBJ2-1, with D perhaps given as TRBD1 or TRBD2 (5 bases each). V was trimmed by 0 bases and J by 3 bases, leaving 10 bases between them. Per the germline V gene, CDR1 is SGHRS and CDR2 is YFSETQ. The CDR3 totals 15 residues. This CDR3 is CASSLGGFGYNEQFL. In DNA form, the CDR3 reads TGCGCCAGCAGCTTGGGGGGGTTTGGCTACAATGAGCAGTTCCTC.

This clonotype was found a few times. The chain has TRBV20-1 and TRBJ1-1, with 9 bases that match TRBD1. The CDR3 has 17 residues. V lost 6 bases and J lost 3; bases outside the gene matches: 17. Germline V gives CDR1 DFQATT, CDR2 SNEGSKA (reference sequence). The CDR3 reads CSARDREAPARDTEAFF. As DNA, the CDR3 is TGCAGTGCCAGGGACAGGGAAGCGCCCGCGAGGGACACTGAAGCTTTCTTT.

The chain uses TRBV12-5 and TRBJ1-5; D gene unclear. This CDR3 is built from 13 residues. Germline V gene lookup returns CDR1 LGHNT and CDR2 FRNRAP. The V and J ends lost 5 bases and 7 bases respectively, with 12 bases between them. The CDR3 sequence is CASGPRSGQPQHF. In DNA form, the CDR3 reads TGTGCTAGTGGTCCCCGATCGGGCCAGCCCCAGCATTTT.

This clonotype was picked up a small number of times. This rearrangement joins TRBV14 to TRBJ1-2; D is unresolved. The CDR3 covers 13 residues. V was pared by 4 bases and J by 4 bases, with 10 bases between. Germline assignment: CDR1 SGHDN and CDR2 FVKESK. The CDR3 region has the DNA TGTGCCAGCAGCCCGACCCCCCTCTATGGCTACACCTTC. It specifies CASSPTPLYGYTF.

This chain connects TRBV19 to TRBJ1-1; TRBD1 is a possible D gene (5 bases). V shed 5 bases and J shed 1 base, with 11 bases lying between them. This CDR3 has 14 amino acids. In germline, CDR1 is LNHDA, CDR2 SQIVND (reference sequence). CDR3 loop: CASSAGPTNTEAFF. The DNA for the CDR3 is TGTGCCAGTAGTGCGGGACCCACGAACACTGAAGCTTTCTTT.

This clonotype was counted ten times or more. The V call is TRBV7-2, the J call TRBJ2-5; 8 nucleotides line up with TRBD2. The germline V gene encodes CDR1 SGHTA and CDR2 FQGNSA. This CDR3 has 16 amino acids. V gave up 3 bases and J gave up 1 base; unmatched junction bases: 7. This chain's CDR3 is CASSFLAGNLQETQYF. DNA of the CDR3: TGTGCCAGCAGCTTTCTAGCGGGTAACCTCCAAGAGACCCAGTACTTC. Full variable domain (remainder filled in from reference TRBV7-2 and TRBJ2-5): GAGVSQSPSNKVTEKGKDVELRCDPISGHTALYWYRQSLGQGLEFLIYFQGNSAPDKSGLPSDRFSAERTGGSVSTLTIQRTQQEDSAVYLCASSFLAGNLQETQYFGPGTRLLVL.

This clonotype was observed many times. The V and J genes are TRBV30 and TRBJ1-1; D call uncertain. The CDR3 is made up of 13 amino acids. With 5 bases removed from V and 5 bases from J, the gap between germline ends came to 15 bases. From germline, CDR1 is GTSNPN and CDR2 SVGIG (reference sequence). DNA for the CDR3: TGTGCCTGGGACATGGCGACTGGTACTGAAGCTTTCTTT. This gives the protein CAWDMATGTEAFF.

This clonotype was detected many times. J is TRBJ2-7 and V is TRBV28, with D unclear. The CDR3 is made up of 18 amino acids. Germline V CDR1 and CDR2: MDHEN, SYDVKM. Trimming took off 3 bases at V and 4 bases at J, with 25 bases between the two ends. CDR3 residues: CASSFLRPTASLGYEQYF. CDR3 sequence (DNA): TGTGCCAGCAGTTTTCTTCGCCCAACTGCCAGCCTCGGTTACGAGCAGTACTTC. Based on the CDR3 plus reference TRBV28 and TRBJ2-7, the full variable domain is DVKVTQSSRYLVKRTGEKVFLECVQDMDHENMFWYRQDPGLGLRLIYFSYDVKMKEKGDIPEGYSVSREKKERFSLILESASTNQTSMYLCASSFLRPTASLGYEQYFGPGTRLTVT.

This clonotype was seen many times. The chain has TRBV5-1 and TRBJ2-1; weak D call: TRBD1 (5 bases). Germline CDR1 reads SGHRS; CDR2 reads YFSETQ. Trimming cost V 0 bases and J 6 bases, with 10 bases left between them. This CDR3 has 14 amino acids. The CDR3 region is CASSLDPQGNEQFF. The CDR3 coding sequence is TGCGCCAGCAGCTTGGATCCTCAGGGCAATGAGCAGTTCTTC. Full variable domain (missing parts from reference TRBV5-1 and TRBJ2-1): KAGVTQTPRYLIKTRGQQVTLSCSPISGHRSVSWYQQTPGQGLQFLFEYFSETQRNKGNFPGRFSGRQFSNSRSEMNVSTLELGDSALYLCASSLDPQGNEQFFGPGTRLTVL.

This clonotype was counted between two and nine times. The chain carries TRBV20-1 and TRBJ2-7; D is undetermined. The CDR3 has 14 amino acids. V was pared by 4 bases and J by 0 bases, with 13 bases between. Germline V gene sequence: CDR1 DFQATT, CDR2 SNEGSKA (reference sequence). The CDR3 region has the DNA TGCAGTGCTAAAGACTTCCTGAGCTCCTACGAGCAGTACTTC. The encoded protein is CSAKDFLSSYEQYF.

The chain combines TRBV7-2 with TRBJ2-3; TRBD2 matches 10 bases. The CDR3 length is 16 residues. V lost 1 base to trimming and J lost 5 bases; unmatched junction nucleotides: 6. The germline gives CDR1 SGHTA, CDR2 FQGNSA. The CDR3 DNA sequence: TGTGCCAGCAGCTTAGTAGCGGGGGGACAACAAGATACGCAGTATTTT. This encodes CASSLVAGGQQDTQYF.

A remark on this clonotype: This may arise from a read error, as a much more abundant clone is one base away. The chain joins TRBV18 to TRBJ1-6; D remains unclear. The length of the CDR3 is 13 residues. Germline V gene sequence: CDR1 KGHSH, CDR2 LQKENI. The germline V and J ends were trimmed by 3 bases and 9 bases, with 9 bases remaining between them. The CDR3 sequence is CASSPGSRSPLHF. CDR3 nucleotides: TGTGCCAGCTCACCGGGATCCCGTTCACCCCTCCACTTT.

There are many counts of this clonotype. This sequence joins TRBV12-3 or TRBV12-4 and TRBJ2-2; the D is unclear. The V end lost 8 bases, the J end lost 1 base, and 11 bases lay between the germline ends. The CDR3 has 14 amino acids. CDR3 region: CASVGPLNTGELFF. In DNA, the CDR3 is TGTGCCAGCGTAGGTCCTTTGAACACCGGGGAGCTGTTTTTT.

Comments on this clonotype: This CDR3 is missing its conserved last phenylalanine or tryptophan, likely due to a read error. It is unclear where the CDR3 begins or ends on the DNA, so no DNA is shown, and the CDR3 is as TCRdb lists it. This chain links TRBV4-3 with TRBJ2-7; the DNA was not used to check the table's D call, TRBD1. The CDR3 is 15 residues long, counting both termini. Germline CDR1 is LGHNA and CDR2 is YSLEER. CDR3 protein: CASSQAPDSELRAVL.

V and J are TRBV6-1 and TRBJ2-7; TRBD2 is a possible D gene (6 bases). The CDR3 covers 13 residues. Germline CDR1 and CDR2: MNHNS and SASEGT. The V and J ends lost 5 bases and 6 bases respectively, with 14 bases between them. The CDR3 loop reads CASSSGGAIEQYF. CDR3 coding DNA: TGTGCCAGCAGTTCGGGCGGGGCGATCGAGCAGTACTTC.

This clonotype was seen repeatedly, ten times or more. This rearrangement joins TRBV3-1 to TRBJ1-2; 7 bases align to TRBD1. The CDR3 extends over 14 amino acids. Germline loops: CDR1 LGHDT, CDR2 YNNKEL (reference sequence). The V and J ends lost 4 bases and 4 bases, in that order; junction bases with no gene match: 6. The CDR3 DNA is TGTGCCAGCAGCCTCGACAGGGAGGGCTATGGCTACACCTTC. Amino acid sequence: CASSLDREGYGYTF.